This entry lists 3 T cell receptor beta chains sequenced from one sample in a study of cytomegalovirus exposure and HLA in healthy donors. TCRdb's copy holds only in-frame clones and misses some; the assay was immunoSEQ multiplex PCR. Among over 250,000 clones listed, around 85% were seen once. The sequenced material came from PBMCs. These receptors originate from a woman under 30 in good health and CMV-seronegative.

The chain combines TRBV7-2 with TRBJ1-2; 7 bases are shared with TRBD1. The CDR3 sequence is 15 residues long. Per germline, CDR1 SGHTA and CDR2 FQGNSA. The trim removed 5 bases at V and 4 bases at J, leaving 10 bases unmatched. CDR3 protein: CASSGRLQGTYGYTF. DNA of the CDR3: TGTGCCAGCAGCGGGAGGCTACAGGGGACCTATGGCTACACCTTC. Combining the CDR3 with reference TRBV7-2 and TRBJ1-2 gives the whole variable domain GAGVSQSPSNKVTEKGKDVELRCDPISGHTALYWYRQSLGQGLEFLIYFQGNSAPDKSGLPSDRFSAERTGGSVSTLTIQRTQQEDSAVYLCASSGRLQGTYGYTFGSGTRLTVV.

CDR3 amino acids: CASSLSGESYNEQFF. The CDR3 DNA follows: TGTGCCAGCAGCTTAAGCGGGGAGTCCTACAATGAGCAGTTCTTC. This sequence joins TRBV11-1 and TRBJ2-1, with 7 positions matching TRBD2. The CDR3 loop spans 15 amino acids. The germline gives CDR1 SGHAT, CDR2 FQDESV (reference sequence). Unmatched junction bases numbered 2, after V lost 2 bases and J lost 1 base.

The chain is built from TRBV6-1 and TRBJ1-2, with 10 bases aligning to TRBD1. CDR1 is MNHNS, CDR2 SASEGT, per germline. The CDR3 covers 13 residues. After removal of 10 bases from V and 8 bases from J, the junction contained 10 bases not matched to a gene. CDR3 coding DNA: TGTGCCACCCAGCGACAGGGGGCGTGGGGCTACACCTTC. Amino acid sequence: CATQRQGAWGYTF.